This is a list of T cell receptor beta chains from one sample in a study of memory CD4+ T cells and cytomegalovirus serostatus. Libraries were prepared by immunoSEQ multiplex PCR; TCRdb keeps only in-frame clonotypes and omits some of them. This sample yields about 75,000 clones, of which about 78% are seen a single time; around 2.6% belongs to the top ten. Sequenced input: memory CD4+ T cells from blood. All receptors come from an adult in good health and CMV-seropositive. Each CDR3 is given with its conserved first and last residue. D genes are given only for firm matches. Rows give clone size only sometimes, using once, few, many, or a class for an expanded clone.

abundance: .
j_gene: TRBJ2-7
v_gene: TRBV29-1
d_gene: TRBD1
CDR3nt: TGCAGCGTTGCGACGACAGGGGGGTACGAGCAGTACTTC
CDR3aa: CSVATTGGYEQYF

abundance: .
j_gene: TRBJ1-1
v_gene: TRBV5-8
d_gene: .
CDR3nt: TGTGCCAGCAGCTTGGAGTCGGAGCCCAACACTGAAGCTTTCTTT
CDR3aa: CASSLESEPNTEAFF

abundance: .
j_gene: TRBJ2-3
v_gene: TRBV7-2
d_gene: TRBD2
CDR3nt: TGTGCCAGCCTGAAGCGGGGTACAACAGATACGCAGTATTTT
CDR3aa: CASLKRGTTDTQYF

abundance: .
j_gene: TRBJ2-1
v_gene: TRBV11-2
d_gene: TRBD2
CDR3nt: TGTGCCAGCAGCTTGAATCCGGGAGGTGACAATGAGCAGTTCTTC
CDR3aa: CASSLNPGGDNEQFF

abundance: .
j_gene: TRBJ2-1
v_gene: TRBV19
d_gene: TRBD1
CDR3nt: TGTGCCAGTAGTGCCGGACAGGGGGTCTACAATGAGCAGTTCTTC
CDR3aa: CASSAGQGVYNEQFF

abundance: .
j_gene: TRBJ2-6
v_gene: TRBV5-1
d_gene: .
CDR3nt: TGCGCCAGCAGCATTAACCCAGGGTCTGGGGCCAACGTCCTGACTTTC
CDR3aa: CASSINPGSGANVLTF

abundance: .
j_gene: TRBJ1-1
v_gene: TRBV7-9
d_gene: .
CDR3nt: TGTGCCAGCAGCCCATCCCGAGGGAAGGCTGAAGCTTTCTTT
CDR3aa: CASSPSRGKAEAFF

abundance: .
j_gene: TRBJ1-2
v_gene: TRBV6-1
d_gene: TRBD1
CDR3nt: TGTGCCAGCAGTCCAATGGGGACAGGGCGTTATGGCTACACCTTC
CDR3aa: CASSPMGTGRYGYTF

abundance: .
j_gene: TRBJ2-5
v_gene: TRBV2
d_gene: TRBD1
CDR3nt: TGTGCCAGCAGTCGCACGACAGGGGGCTGGGAGACCCAGTACTTC
CDR3aa: CASSRTTGGWETQYF

abundance: .
j_gene: TRBJ2-7
v_gene: TRBV6-6
d_gene: .
CDR3nt: TGTGCCAGCAGTCCAACAGGCCGAGGGGCCTACGAGCAGTACTTC
CDR3aa: CASSPTGRGAYEQYF

abundance: .
j_gene: TRBJ2-1
v_gene: TRBV19
d_gene: .
CDR3nt: TGTGCCAGTAGTATACGGGGGAGCTACAATGAGCAGTTCTTC
CDR3aa: CASSIRGSYNEQFF

abundance: .
j_gene: TRBJ2-3
v_gene: TRBV2
d_gene: .
CDR3nt: TGTGCCAGCAGACAAATGGCGGGCCCCACAGATACGCAGTATTTT
CDR3aa: CASRQMAGPTDTQYF

abundance: .
j_gene: TRBJ2-5
v_gene: TRBV10-3
d_gene: .
CDR3nt: TGTGCCATCAGTGAGTCGTTACCGGGTCCACAAGAGACCCAGTACTTC
CDR3aa: CAISESLPGPQETQYF

abundance: .
j_gene: TRBJ2-2
v_gene: TRBV7-2
d_gene: .
CDR3nt: TGTGCCAGCAGCTCCCGTTCGATCCCCACGGGGGAGCTGTTTTTT
CDR3aa: CASSSRSIPTGELFF

abundance: once
j_gene: TRBJ1-2
v_gene: TRBV28
d_gene: TRBD1
CDR3nt: TGTGCCAGCAGTTTCAGTGACAGGGGTATCTATGGCTACACCTTC
CDR3aa: CASSFSDRGIYGYTF

abundance: .
j_gene: TRBJ2-3
v_gene: TRBV18
d_gene: .
CDR3nt: TGTGCCAGCTCACCACAGCCACGAGGCACAGATACGCAGTATTTT
CDR3aa: CASSPQPRGTDTQYF

abundance: once
j_gene: TRBJ2-7
v_gene: TRBV2
d_gene: TRBD2
CDR3nt: TGTGCCAGCAGCTCTAGCGGGGCCTTAGAGCAGTACTTC
CDR3aa: CASSSSGALEQYF

abundance: .
j_gene: TRBJ1-3
v_gene: TRBV6-5
d_gene: .
CDR3nt: TGTGCCAGCAGTTATGCCCCGACACAACCTGGAAACACCATATATTTT
CDR3aa: CASSYAPTQPGNTIYF

abundance: .
j_gene: TRBJ2-7
v_gene: TRBV6-5
d_gene: TRBD2
CDR3nt: TGTGCCACCAGTTTCGGGGCCAGCGGGGGTACCTACGAGCAGTACTTC
CDR3aa: CATSFGASGGTYEQYF

abundance: .
j_gene: TRBJ1-1
v_gene: TRBV30
d_gene: .
CDR3nt: TGTGCCTGGAGTGTCCGGGACCCTGGCCAAGCTTTCTTT
CDR3aa: CAWSVRDPGQAFF

abundance: .
j_gene: TRBJ2-1
v_gene: TRBV6-1
d_gene: TRBD2
CDR3nt: TGTGCCAGCATCGCTGGTACTAGCGGAGTTGGTGAGCAGTTCTTC
CDR3aa: CASIAGTSGVGEQFF

abundance: .
j_gene: TRBJ2-1
v_gene: TRBV5-1
d_gene: TRBD2
CDR3nt: TGCGCCAGCAGGCGAGGACTAGATCGGTATGAGCAGTTCTTC
CDR3aa: CASRRGLDRYEQFF

abundance: .
j_gene: TRBJ2-2
v_gene: TRBV30
d_gene: .
CDR3nt: TGTGCCTGGAGTGTATCTAGGTACACCGGGGAGCTGTTTTTT
CDR3aa: CAWSVSRYTGELFF

abundance: .
j_gene: TRBJ1-6
v_gene: TRBV19
d_gene: .
CDR3nt: TGTGCCAGTAGTATGGTACGGACAAATTCACCCCTCCACTTT
CDR3aa: CASSMVRTNSPLHF

abundance: once
j_gene: TRBJ2-3
v_gene: TRBV18
d_gene: .
CDR3nt: TGTGCCAGCTCATCCGACACAGATACGCAGTATTTT
CDR3aa: CASSSDTDTQYF

abundance: .
j_gene: TRBJ2-4
v_gene: TRBV21-1
d_gene: .
CDR3nt: TGTGCCAGCAGCAATCAGATGACTAGCGGGAGTCGGGGTCCCAAAAACATTCAGTACTTC
CDR3aa: CASSNQMTSGSRGPKNIQYF

abundance: .
j_gene: TRBJ2-5
v_gene: TRBV7-7
d_gene: TRBD2
CDR3nt: TGTGCCAGCAGCTTAGGCGGGGTAGCGGGAGACACCCAAGAGACCCAGTACTTC
CDR3aa: CASSLGGVAGDTQETQYF

abundance: .
j_gene: TRBJ2-7
v_gene: TRBV7-2
d_gene: .
CDR3nt: TGTGCCAGCAGCTCCGACCCTGGCTCTCGAGGGGCCCAGTACTTC
CDR3aa: CASSSDPGSRGAQYF

abundance: once
j_gene: TRBJ2-2
v_gene: TRBV10-3
d_gene: .
CDR3nt: TGTGCCATCAGTGAGACGGGTTCCAACACCGGGGAGCTGTTTTTT
CDR3aa: CAISETGSNTGELFF

abundance: .
j_gene: TRBJ2-1
v_gene: TRBV5-1
d_gene: .
CDR3nt: TGCGCCAGCAGCTTGGCCCCCCCTGGGGATGAGCAGTTCTTC
CDR3aa: CASSLAPPGDEQFF

abundance: .
j_gene: TRBJ1-4
v_gene: TRBV15
d_gene: TRBD1
CDR3nt: TGTGCCACCAGCCTCGACAGGGGTGGAGAAAAACTGTTTTTT
CDR3aa: CATSLDRGGEKLFF

abundance: .
j_gene: TRBJ1-5
v_gene: TRBV5-1
d_gene: TRBD1
CDR3nt: TGCGCCAGCAGACAGACAGGGGCCCTCAATCAGCCCCAGCATTTT
CDR3aa: CASRQTGALNQPQHF

abundance: .
j_gene: TRBJ2-1
v_gene: TRBV7-9
d_gene: TRBD1
CDR3nt: TGTGCCAGCAGATTGACAGGGGGCTTGGATGAGCAGTTCTTC
CDR3aa: CASRLTGGLDEQFF

abundance: once
j_gene: TRBJ2-7
v_gene: TRBV11-2
d_gene: .
CDR3nt: TGTGCCAGCAGCCCCTTGGGAAGGAAAAGGGGAAGCTCCTACGAGCAGTACTTC
CDR3aa: CASSPLGRKRGSSYEQYF

abundance: few
j_gene: TRBJ1-5
v_gene: TRBV19
d_gene: .
CDR3nt: TGTGCCAGTAGTATAGCAGGGCCTGCGGCCTATAGCAATCAGCCCCAGCATTTT
CDR3aa: CASSIAGPAAYSNQPQHF

abundance: .
j_gene: TRBJ2-3
v_gene: TRBV2
d_gene: .
CDR3nt: TGTGCCAGCAGTGAGTCGGAGGGCACAGATACGCAGTATTTT
CDR3aa: CASSESEGTDTQYF

abundance: .
j_gene: TRBJ2-2
v_gene: TRBV13
d_gene: TRBD2
CDR3nt: TGTGCCAGCAGCTTAGGAGGGCTGGGCTCTAGCGGGCACACCGGGGAGCTGTTTTTT
CDR3aa: CASSLGGLGSSGHTGELFF

abundance: .
j_gene: TRBJ1-2
v_gene: TRBV28
d_gene: TRBD1
CDR3nt: TGTGCTCACCGCCAGGGGGAAATTGGAACTAACTATGGCTACACCTTC
CDR3aa: CAHRQGEIGTNYGYTF

abundance: .
j_gene: TRBJ1-4
v_gene: TRBV7-2
d_gene: .
CDR3nt: TGTGCCAGCAGCTTAGCTTTTAGGACATCAACTAATGAAAAACTGTTTTTT
CDR3aa: CASSLAFRTSTNEKLFF

abundance: .
j_gene: TRBJ1-3
v_gene: TRBV10-3
d_gene: TRBD1
CDR3nt: TGTGGCTCCCGGGACAGGGGAAACACCATATATTTT
CDR3aa: CGSRDRGNTIYF

abundance: .
j_gene: TRBJ2-1
v_gene: TRBV25-1
d_gene: .
CDR3nt: TGTGCCAGCAGTGAATCAGGGCCCCTCGATGAGCAGTTCTTC
CDR3aa: CASSESGPLDEQFF

abundance: once
j_gene: TRBJ2-2
v_gene: TRBV2
d_gene: TRBD2
CDR3nt: TGTGCCAGCAGCGGACTAGCGGGGGGGACCGGGGAGCTGTTTTTT
CDR3aa: CASSGLAGGTGELFF

abundance: .
j_gene: TRBJ1-3
v_gene: TRBV2
d_gene: .
CDR3nt: TGTGCCAGCAAGGGCCTTATCTCTGGAAACACCATATATTTT
CDR3aa: CASKGLISGNTIYF

abundance: few
j_gene: TRBJ1-1
v_gene: TRBV15
d_gene: .
CDR3nt: TGTGCCACCAGCAGAGTGGGTGAAGCTTTCTTT
CDR3aa: CATSRVGEAFF

abundance: .
j_gene: TRBJ2-2
v_gene: TRBV5-1
d_gene: .
CDR3nt: TGCGCCAGCAGCTTGGCCCAGGGGATAGGGAACACCGGGGAGCTGTTTTTT
CDR3aa: CASSLAQGIGNTGELFF

abundance: .
j_gene: TRBJ1-2
v_gene: TRBV6-1
d_gene: TRBD1
CDR3nt: TGTGCCAGCAGTGATCGGGACAGGGGTGGCTACACCTTC
CDR3aa: CASSDRDRGGYTF